Given below is one T cell receptor (beta chain) in context. The antigen remains undetermined. A clone one base away is much larger, so this may be a read error. The data originate from a study of CD8 T cells in ankylosing spondylitis. Points from the study as a whole: Reportedly, significant enrichment of disease-linked clones occurred in matched ankylosing spondylitis synovial fluid. Ankylosing spondylitis blood appeared to be characterized by a TCR beta motif of 8 or 9 highly homologous variants.

Germline CDR1 reads DFQATT; CDR2 reads SNEGSKA (reference sequence). The CDR3 runs 13 residues. The V gene lost 5 bases and the J gene lost 7 bases, with 17 bases spanning the gap. TCRdb fed the 5' RACE reads into MiXCR, producing one record per CDR3 protein. This table has around 490,000 distinct CDR3 sequences, about 5% appearing once. Sequenced sample: blood, either unsorted or a sorted T cell fraction (not recorded which). This rearrangement joins TRBV20-1 to TRBJ2-5; D not certain. The TCR comes from a male donor with ankylosing spondylitis. CDR3 nucleotides: TGCAGTGCTTGGACCCACCAAATGGCGACCCAGTACTTC. This translates into CSAWTHQMATQYF.